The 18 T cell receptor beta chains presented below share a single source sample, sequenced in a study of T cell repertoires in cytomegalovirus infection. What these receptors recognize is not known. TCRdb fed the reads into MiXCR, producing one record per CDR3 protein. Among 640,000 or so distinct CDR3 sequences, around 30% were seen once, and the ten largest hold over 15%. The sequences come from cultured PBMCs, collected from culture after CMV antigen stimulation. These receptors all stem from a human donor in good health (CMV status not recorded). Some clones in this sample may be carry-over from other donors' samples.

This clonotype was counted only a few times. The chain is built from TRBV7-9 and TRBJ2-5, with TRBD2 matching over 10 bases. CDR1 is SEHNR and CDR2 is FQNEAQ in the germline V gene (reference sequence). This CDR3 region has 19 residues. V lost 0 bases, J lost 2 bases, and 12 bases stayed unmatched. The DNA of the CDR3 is TGTGCCAGCAGCTTAGCCGTCAGGTGGCTAGCGGGAGTTCAAGAGACCCAGTACTTC. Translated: CASSLAVRWLAGVQETQYF.

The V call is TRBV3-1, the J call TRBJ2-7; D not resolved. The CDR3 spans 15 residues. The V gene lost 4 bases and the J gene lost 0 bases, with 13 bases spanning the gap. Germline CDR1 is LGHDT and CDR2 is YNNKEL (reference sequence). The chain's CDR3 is CASSLLGKSSYEQYF. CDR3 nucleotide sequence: TGTGCCAGCAGCCTCTTGGGGAAAAGCTCCTACGAGCAGTACTTC.

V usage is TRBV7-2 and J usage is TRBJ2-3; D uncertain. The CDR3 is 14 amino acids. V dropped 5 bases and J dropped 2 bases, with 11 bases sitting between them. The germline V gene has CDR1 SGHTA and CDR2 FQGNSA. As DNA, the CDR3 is TGTGCCAGCAGCCTCCGCGTTCACACAGATACGCAGTATTTT. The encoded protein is CASSLRVHTDTQYF.

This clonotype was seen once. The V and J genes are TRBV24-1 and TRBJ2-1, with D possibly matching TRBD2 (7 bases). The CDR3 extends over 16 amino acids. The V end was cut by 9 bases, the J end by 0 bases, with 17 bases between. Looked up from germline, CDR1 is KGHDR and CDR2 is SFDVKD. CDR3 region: CATGGGGTSSYNEQFF. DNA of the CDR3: TGTGCCACCGGGGGGGGGGGGACAAGCTCCTACAATGAGCAGTTCTTC.

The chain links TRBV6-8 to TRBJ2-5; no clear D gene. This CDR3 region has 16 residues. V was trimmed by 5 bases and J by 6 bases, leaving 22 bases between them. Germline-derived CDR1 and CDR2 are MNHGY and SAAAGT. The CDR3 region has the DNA TGTGCCAGCAGTGTTTCCCCGGTGGGCAGTCAAAAGACCCAGTACTTC. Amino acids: CASSVSPVGSQKTQYF.

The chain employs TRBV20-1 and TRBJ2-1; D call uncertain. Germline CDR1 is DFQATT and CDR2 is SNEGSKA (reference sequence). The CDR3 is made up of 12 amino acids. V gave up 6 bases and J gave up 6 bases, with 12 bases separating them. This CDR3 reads CSAEHPPNEQFF. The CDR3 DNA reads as TGCAGTGCCGAACACCCCCCCAATGAGCAGTTCTTC.

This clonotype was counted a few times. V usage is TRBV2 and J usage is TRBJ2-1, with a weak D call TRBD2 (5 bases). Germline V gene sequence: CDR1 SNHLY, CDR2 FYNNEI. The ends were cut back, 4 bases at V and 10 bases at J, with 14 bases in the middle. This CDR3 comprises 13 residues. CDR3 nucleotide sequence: TGTGCCAGCAGTGGGAATAGCGATATCGAGCAGTTCTTC. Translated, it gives CASSGNSDIEQFF.

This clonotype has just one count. CDR3 in amino acids: CASSQVVTNNEQFF. The CDR3 DNA reads TGCGCCAGCAGCCAAGTGGTAACAAACAATGAGCAGTTCTTC. This chain uses TRBV4-1 with TRBJ2-1; no clear D gene. Germline assignment: CDR1 MGHRA and CDR2 YSYEKL. This CDR3 has 14 amino acids. The germline V and J ends were trimmed by 1 base and 5 bases, with 9 bases remaining between them.

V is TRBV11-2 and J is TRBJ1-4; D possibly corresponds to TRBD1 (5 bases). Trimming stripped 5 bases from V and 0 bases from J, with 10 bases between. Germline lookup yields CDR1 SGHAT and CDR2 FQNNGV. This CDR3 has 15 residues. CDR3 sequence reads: CASSPSRATNEKLFF. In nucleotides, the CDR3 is TGTGCCAGCAGCCCGAGCAGGGCAACTAATGAAAAACTGTTTTTT.

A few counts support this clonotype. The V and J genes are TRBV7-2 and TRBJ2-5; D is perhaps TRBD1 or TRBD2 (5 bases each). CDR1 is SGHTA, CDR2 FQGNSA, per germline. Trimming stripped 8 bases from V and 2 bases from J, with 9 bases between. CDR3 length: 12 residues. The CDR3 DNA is TGTGCCAGCGGGACCCTACAAGAGACCCAGTACTTC. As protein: CASGTLQETQYF.

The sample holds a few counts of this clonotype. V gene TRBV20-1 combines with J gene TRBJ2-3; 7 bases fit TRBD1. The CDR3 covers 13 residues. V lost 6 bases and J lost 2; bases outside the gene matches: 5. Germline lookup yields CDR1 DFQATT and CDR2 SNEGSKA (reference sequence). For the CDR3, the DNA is TGCAGTGCCGCAACAGGGGCCACAGATACGCAGTATTTT. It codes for CSAATGATDTQYF.

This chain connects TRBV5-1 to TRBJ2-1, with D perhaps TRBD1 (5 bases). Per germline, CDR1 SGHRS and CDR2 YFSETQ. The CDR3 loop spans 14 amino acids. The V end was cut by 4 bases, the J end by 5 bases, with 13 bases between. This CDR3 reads CASSQAGQNNEQFF. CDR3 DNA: TGCGCCAGCAGCCAGGCAGGGCAGAACAATGAGCAGTTCTTC.

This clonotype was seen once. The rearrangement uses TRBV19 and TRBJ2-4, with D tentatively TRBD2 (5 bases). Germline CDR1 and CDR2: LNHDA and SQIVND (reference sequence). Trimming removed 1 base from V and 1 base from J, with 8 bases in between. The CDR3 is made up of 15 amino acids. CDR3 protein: CASSIAGMAKNIQYF. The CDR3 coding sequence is TGTGCCAGTAGTATAGCGGGGATGGCCAAAAACATTCAGTACTTC.

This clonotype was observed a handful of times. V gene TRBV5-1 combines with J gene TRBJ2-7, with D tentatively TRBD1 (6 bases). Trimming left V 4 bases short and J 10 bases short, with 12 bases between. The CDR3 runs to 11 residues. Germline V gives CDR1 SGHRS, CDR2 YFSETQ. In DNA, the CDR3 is TGCGCCAGCAGCCCGGACAGAGTACAGTACTTC. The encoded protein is CASSPDRVQYF. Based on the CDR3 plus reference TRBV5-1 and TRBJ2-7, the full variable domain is KAGVTQTPRYLIKTRGQQVTLSCSPISGHRSVSWYQQTPGQGLQFLFEYFSETQRNKGNFPGRFSGRQFSNSRSEMNVSTLELGDSALYLCASSPDRVQYFGPGTRLTVT.

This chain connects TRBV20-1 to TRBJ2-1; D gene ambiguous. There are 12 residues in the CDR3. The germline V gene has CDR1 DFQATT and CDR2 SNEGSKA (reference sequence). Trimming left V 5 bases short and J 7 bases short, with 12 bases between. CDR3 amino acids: CSAVRPGNEQFF. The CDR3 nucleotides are TGCAGTGCTGTCCGACCAGGAAATGAGCAGTTCTTC.

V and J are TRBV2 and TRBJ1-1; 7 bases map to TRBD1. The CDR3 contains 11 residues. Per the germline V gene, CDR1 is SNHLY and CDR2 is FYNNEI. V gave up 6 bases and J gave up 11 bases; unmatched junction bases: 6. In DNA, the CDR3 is TGTGCCAGCAGAGAGGGGGCATCCGCTTTCTTT. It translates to CASREGASAFF. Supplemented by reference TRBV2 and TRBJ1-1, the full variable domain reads EPEVTQTPSHQVTQMGQEVILRCVPISNHLYFYWYRQILGQKVEFLVSFYNNEISEKSEIFDDQFSVERPDGSNFTLKIRSTKLEDSAMYFCASREGASAFFGQGTRLTVV.

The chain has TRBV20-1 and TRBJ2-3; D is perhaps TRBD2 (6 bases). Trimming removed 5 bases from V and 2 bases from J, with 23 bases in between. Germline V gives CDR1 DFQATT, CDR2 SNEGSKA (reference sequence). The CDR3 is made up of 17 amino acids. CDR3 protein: CSAAQNRGARDTDTQYF. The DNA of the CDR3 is TGCAGTGCTGCACAGAACCGCGGGGCTCGAGACACAGATACGCAGTATTTT.

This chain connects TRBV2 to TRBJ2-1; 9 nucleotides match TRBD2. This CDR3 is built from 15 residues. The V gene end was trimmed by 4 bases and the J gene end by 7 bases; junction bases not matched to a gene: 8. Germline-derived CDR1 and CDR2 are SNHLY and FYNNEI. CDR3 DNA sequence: TGTGCCAGCAGTGCTAAGTTCCTAGCGGGGAATGAGCAGTTCTTC. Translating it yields CASSAKFLAGNEQFF.